The TCR beta chain under discussion was sequenced for a study of radiotherapy plus CTLA-4 blockade in lung cancer. Study in general: Patients showed objective responses in about a sixth of cases, and disease control was achieved by 31%.

Assay used: immunoSEQ multiplex PCR; TCRdb lists only in-frame clones, some missing. The table shows tens of thousands of clones, with about 79% occurring only once. General study results and limits: Early clonal dynamics of blood T cells, together with interferon-beta, were reported as the best response predictor.

The V gene's germline CDR1 is SNHLY and CDR2 FYNNEI. The trim removed 6 bases at V and 1 base at J, leaving 9 bases unmatched. The CDR3 consists of 16 residues. Those with chemo-refractory metastatic non-small-cell lung cancer were treated with focal radiation combined with CTLA-4 blockade using ipilimumab. Turning to this clone: The antigen remains undetermined.

This receptor was obtained from a human donor with non-small cell lung cancer that progressed on radiotherapy plus ipilimumab. The V and J genes are TRBV2 and TRBJ1-1; 9 bases match TRBD1. The input for sequencing was peripheral blood, taken from a patient treated with radiotherapy plus ipilimumab. In nucleotides, the CDR3 is TGTGCCAGCAGCGGGAACAGGGGGCAGGCGAACACTGAAGCTTTCTTT. Its translation is CASSGNRGQANTEAFF.